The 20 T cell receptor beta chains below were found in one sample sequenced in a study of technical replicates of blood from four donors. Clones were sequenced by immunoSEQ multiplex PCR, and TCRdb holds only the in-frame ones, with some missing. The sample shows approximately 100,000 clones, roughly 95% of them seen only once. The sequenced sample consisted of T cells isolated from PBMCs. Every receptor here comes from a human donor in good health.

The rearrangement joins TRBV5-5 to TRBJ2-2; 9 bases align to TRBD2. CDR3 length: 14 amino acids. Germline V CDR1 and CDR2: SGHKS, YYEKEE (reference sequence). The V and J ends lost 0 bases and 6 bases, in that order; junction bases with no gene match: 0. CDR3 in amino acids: CASSLASGAGELFF. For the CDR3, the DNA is TGTGCCAGCAGCTTGGCTAGCGGGGCCGGGGAGCTGTTTTTT.

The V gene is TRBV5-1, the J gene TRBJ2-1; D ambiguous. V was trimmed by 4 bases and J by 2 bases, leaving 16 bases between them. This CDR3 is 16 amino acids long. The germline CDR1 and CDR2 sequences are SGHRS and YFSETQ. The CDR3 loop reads CASSPPDLAAYNEQFF. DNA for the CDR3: TGCGCCAGCAGCCCGCCAGACTTGGCGGCCTACAATGAGCAGTTCTTC.

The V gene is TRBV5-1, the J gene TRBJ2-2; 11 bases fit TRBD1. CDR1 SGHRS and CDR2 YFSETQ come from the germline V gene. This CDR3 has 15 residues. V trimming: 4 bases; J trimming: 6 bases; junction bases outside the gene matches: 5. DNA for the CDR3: TGCGCCAGCAGCAGAGGGACAGGGGGTTCCGGGGAGCTGTTTTTT. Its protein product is CASSRGTGGSGELFF.

CDR3 loop: CASSLAVLSYNEQFF. DNA for the CDR3: TGTGCCAGCAGCTTAGCGGTTCTCTCCTACAATGAGCAGTTCTTC. The chain combines TRBV5-5 with TRBJ2-1, with TRBD2 as a possible D gene (5 bases). Germline values: CDR1 SGHKS, CDR2 YYEKEE (reference sequence). V was trimmed by 2 bases and J by 0 bases, leaving 9 bases between them. This CDR3 region has 15 residues.

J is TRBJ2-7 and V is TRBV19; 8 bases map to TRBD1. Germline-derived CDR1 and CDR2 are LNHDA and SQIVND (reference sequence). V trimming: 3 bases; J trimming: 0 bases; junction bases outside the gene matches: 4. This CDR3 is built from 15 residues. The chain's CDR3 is CASSISGTGSYEQYF. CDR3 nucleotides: TGTGCCAGTAGTATTTCCGGGACAGGCTCCTACGAGCAGTACTTC.

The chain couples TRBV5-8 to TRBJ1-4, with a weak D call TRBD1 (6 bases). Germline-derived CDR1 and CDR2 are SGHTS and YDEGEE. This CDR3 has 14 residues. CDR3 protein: CTAGPQGHNEKLFF. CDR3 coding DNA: TGTACAGCGGGGCCACAGGGCCATAATGAAAAACTGTTTTTT.

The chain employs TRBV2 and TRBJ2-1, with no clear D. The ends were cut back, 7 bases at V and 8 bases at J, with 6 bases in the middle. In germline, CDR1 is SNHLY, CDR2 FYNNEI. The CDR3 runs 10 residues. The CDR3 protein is CASNPDEQFF. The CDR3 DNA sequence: TGTGCCAGCAATCCCGATGAGCAGTTCTTC.

The CDR3 protein is CASSLVGAGKNIQYF. The CDR3 DNA reads TGTGCCAGCAGCTTAGTTGGGGCAGGCAAAAACATTCAGTACTTC. The genes are TRBV7-9 and TRBJ2-4; D possibly corresponds to TRBD1 (5 bases). Germline-derived CDR1 and CDR2 are SEHNR and FQNEAQ (reference sequence). The CDR3 totals 15 residues. V shed 1 base and J shed 3 bases, with 10 bases lying between them.

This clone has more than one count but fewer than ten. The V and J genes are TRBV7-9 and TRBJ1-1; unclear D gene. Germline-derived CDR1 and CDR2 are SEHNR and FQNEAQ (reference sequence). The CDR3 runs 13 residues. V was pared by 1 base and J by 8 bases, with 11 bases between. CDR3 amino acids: CASSLGPMREAFF. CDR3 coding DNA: TGTGCCAGCAGCTTAGGACCTATGCGGGAAGCTTTCTTT.

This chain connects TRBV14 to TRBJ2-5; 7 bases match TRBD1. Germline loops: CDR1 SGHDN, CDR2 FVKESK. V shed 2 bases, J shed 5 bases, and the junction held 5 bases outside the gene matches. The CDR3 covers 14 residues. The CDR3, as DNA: TGTGCCAGCAGCCAACAAGGGGGCATTGAGACCCAGTACTTC. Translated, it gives CASSQQGGIETQYF.

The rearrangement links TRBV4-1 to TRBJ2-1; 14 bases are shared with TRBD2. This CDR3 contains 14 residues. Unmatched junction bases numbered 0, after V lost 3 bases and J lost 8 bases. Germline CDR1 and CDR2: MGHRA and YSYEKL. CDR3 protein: CASSQGLAGDEQFF. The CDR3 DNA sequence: TGCGCCAGCAGCCAGGGACTAGCGGGAGATGAGCAGTTCTTC.

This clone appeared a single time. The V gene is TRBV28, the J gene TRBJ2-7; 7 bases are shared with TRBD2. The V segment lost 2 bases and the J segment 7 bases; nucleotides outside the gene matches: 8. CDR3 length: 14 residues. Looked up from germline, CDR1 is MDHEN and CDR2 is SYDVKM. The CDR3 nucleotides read TGTGCCAGCAGTTTAGGGAGGGGCCCGCGGGAGCAGTACTTC. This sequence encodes CASSLGRGPREQYF.

CDR3 sequence (DNA): TGTGCCAGCTCACCAGGAGTAGCGGGGCCATACAATGAGCAGTTCTTC. Its translation: CASSPGVAGPYNEQFF. The V and J genes are TRBV18 and TRBJ2-1; 8 nucleotides match TRBD2. Germline-derived CDR1 and CDR2 are KGHSH and LQKENI. CDR3 size: 16 residues. With V trimmed by 2 bases and J by 4 bases, 7 bases remained unmatched.

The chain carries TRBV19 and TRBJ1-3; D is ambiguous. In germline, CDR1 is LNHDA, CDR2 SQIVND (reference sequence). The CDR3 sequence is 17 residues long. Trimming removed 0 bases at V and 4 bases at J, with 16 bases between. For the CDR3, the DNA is TGTGCCAGTAGTATAGATCTGGCAGCTCAGAGGGGAAACACCATATATTTT. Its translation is CASSIDLAAQRGNTIYF. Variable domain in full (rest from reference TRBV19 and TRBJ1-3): DGGITQSPKYLFRKEGQNVTLSCEQNLNHDAMYWYRQDPGQGLRLIYYSQIVNDFQKGDIAEGYSVSREKKESFPLTVTSAQKNPTAFYLCASSIDLAAQRGNTIYFGEGSWLTVV.

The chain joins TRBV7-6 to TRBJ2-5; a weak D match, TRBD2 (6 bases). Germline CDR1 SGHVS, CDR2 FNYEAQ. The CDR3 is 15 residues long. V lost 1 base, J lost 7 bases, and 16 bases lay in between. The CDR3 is CASSLVWRAEGTQYF. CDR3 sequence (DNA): TGTGCCAGCAGCTTAGTTTGGCGGGCGGAGGGGACCCAGTACTTC.

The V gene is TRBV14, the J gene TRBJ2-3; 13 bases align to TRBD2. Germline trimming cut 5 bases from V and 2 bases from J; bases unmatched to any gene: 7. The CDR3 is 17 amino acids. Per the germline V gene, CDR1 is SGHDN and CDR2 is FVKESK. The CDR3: CASSTRTSGGNTDTQYF. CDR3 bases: TGTGCCAGCAGCACCCGGACTAGCGGGGGAAACACAGATACGCAGTATTTT.

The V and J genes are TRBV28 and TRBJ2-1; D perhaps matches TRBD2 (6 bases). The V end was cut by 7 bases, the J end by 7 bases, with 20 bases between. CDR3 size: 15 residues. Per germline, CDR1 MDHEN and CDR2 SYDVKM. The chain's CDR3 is CASTLREWDKNEQFF. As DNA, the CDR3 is TGTGCCAGCACCCTTCGGGAGTGGGATAAGAATGAGCAGTTCTTC. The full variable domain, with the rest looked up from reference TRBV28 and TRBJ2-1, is DVKVTQSSRYLVKRTGEKVFLECVQDMDHENMFWYRQDPGLGLRLIYFSYDVKMKEKGDIPEGYSVSREKKERFSLILESASTNQTSMYLCASTLREWDKNEQFFGPGTRLTVL.

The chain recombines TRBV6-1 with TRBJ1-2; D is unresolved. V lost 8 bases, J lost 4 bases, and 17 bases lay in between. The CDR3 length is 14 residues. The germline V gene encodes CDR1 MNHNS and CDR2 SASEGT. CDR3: CASRGMHETYGYTF. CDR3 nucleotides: TGTGCCAGCCGGGGAATGCACGAGACCTATGGCTACACCTTC.

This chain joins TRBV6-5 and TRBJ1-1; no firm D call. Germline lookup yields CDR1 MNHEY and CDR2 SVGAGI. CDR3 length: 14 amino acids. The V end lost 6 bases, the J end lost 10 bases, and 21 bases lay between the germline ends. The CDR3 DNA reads TGTGCCAGCAGCCCGATGGTGCCTCAACCCGGAGCTTTCTTT. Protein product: CASSPMVPQPGAFF.

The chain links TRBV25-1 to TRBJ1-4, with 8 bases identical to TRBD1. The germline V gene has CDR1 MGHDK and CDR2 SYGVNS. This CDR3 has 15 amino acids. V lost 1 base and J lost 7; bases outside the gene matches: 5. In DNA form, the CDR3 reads TGTGCCAGCAGTGAATGGGGGACAGGTATTGAAAAACTGTTTTTT. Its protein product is CASSEWGTGIEKLFF.